Described below is a single T cell receptor beta chain sequence and its context. Donors comprised only Caucasian adults living in Nashville, Tennessee. The data are from a study of shared clonotypes between healthy human individuals. Trimming cost V 2 bases and J 0 bases, with 8 bases left between them. Looked up from germline, CDR1 is SGHTA and CDR2 is FQGNSA. The length of the CDR3 is 14 residues. Per the original data handling: ImmunoSEQ sequences covered only the junction and lacked quality scores; filtering therefore differed. TCRdb keeps only in-frame clones here, not all; method: immunoSEQ multiplex PCR. Clonal size and the V and J genes are those of that table, whereas D and trimming came from the DNA. Counted here are 1.4 million or so clones, approximately 98.5% occurring once; the ten biggest clones make up about 0.35%.

Sequencing input: naive CD4+ T cells sorted from blood. Subset here: CD45RA+ positively selected. This receptor was taken from a man aged 25 to 40 in good health. The V call is TRBV7-2, the J call TRBJ2-7; D gene ambiguous. As DNA, the CDR3 is TGTGCCAGCAGCTTACGGGCAACCTCCTACGAGCAGTACTTC. It yields the protein CASSLRATSYEQYF.